This section outlines one T cell receptor (beta chain) sequence together with its context. This clonotype was observed many times. Which antigen it targets is not known. The sample holds no much larger clone one base away, and base qualities are not on file. The instrument given in TCRdb is Illumina HiSeq 2000. Multiplex PCR amplification was used to generate the TCR beta chain libraries. The amplified TCR beta chain products were analyzed by high-throughput sequencing. The raw public reads went through TCRdb reprocessing: fastp at Q25, MiXCR clone calling, in-frame beta chains kept. Duplicate CDR3 protein sequences are folded into a single record with the most common DNA and genes. This sample gives 150,000 to 200,000 distinct CDR3 sequences in total; about 32% of them show up just once. Jointly, the top ten make up over 4% of the sample. The source of the sample is a study of breast tumors, draining lymph nodes, adjacent tissues (TCRdb year 2016). Turning to the overall study: In breast cancer patients, the study compared the TCR beta repertoires of tumor, adjacent nontumor tissue and axillary lymph nodes. In human breast cancer, the study set out to evaluate how tumor, surrounding tissue and draining lymph node repertoires relate to one another and whether T cells may move between these sites. What the work shows at the level of the full study, not this receptor alone: The data were considered consistent with the idea that most tumor T cells come from the lymph node and then expand in tumor tissue. The conclusion that tumor T cells originate in lymph nodes was presented as consistent with a hypothesis rather than as directly demonstrated. Tumor and nontumor tissue repertoires were significantly more similar in luminal-like than in basal-like breast cancer. T-cell repertoire diversity in tumors was found to be lower than in lymph nodes but higher than in nontumor tissue, and preferential V and J gene usage was observed.

Including cysteine and phenylalanine, the CDR3 has 14 amino acids. Only the CDR3 portion is preserved as DNA: 42 bases, with reading frame beginning at the first base. Trimming removed 3 bases from V and 5 bases from J; the gene matches leave 6 bases unexplained. The CDR1 and CDR2 encoded by the germline V gene are SGHRS and YFSETQ. Lymph node samples were obtained from the axillary draining lymph nodes of breast cancer patients. The TCR sequence derives from a female donor with breast cancer. Some clones in this sample may be carry-over from other donors' samples. Here the chain combines TRBV5-1 and TRBJ2-3, with TRBD2 identical over 7 junction bases. The specimen sequenced was axillary lymph node tissue. The nucleotide sequence is TGCGCCAGCAGCTCCGAGGCGGGGGTAGATACGCAGTATTTT. Translated, this is CASSSEAGVDTQYF.